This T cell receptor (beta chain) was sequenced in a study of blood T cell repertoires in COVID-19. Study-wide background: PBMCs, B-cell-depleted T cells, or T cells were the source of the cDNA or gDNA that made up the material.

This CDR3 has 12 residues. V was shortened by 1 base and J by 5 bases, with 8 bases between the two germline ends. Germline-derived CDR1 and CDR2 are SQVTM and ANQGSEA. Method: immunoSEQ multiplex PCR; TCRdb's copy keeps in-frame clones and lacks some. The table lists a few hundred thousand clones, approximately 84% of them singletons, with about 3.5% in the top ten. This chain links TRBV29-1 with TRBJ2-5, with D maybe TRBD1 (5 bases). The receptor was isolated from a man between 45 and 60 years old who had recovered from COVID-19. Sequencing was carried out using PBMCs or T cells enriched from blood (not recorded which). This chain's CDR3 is CSVEVGAETQYF. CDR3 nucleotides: TGCAGCGTTGAAGTTGGGGCCGAGACCCAGTACTTC. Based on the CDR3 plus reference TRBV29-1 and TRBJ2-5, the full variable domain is SAVISQKPSRDICQRGTSLTIQCQVDSQVTMMFWYRQQPGQSLTLIATANQGSEATYESGFVIDKFPISRPNLTFSTLTVSNMSPEDSSIYLCSVEVGAETQYFGPGTRLLVL.